The 22 T cell receptor beta chains presented below share a single source sample, sequenced in a study of blood T cell repertoires in COVID-19. The table came from immunoSEQ multiplex PCR; TCRdb's copy has only in-frame clones and leaves some out. The data hold about 190,000 clones, with around 76% observed a single time. The specimen sequenced was PBMCs or T cells enriched from blood (not recorded which). Receptor source: a woman in her fifties or sixties with acute COVID-19.

This clone occurred a few times. The rearrangement uses TRBV7-9 and TRBJ2-7; D is possibly TRBD1 (6 bases). This CDR3 contains 12 residues. V gave up 6 bases and J gave up 12 bases, with 18 bases separating them. The germline V gene encodes CDR1 SEHNR and CDR2 FQNEAQ (reference sequence). The CDR3 DNA sequence: TGTGCCAGCAGTTTCCCGACAGGAACTCTGTACGTC. Protein sequence: CASSFPTGTLYV.

The chain combines TRBV2 with TRBJ2-4; 7 bases are a match to TRBD2. Trimming at V came to 3 bases and at J to 2 bases, leaving 1 base not matched to a gene. Germline V lookup: CDR1 SNHLY, CDR2 FYNNEI. The CDR3 sequence is 14 residues long. The CDR3 region is CASSEGLSKNIQYF. The CDR3 bases are TGTGCCAGCAGTGAGGGACTATCCAAAAACATTCAGTACTTC.

This clone was counted once. The rearrangement uses TRBV6-6 and TRBJ2-7; 7 positions match TRBD2. The V segment lost 4 bases and the J segment 2 bases; nucleotides outside the gene matches: 2. This CDR3 is built from 13 residues. Per the germline V gene, CDR1 is MNHNY and CDR2 is SVGAGI (reference sequence). The CDR3, as DNA: TGTGCCAGCAGTTTCGGACTAGCCTACGAGCAGTACGTC. Amino acids: CASSFGLAYEQYV.

Only a few counts were recorded for this clone. This chain links TRBV10-3 with TRBJ1-1; no clear D. V was trimmed by 4 bases and J by 3 bases, leaving 3 bases between them. Germline V gives CDR1 ENHRY, CDR2 SYGVKD. The CDR3 length is 11 residues. CDR3 region: CAISGDTEAFF. The CDR3 DNA follows: TGTGCCATCAGTGGAGACACTGAAGCTTTCTTT.

The rearrangement uses TRBV27 and TRBJ2-5; D possibly corresponds to TRBD1 (6 bases). This CDR3 is 13 amino acids long. CDR1 and CDR2 from the germline V gene are MNHEY and SMNVEV (reference sequence). V was pared by 3 bases and J by 5 bases, with 10 bases between. This CDR3 reads CASSLGQGETQYF. The CDR3 DNA follows: TGTGCCAGCAGTTTGGGCCAGGGGGAGACCCAGTACTTC.

In DNA, the CDR3 is TGTGCCAGCAGCATCCTTCAAAGACTGAATAACTATGGCTACACCTTC. Translated, it gives CASSILQRLNNYGYTF. The V and J genes are TRBV28 and TRBJ1-2; D call uncertain. Trimming took 6 bases from V and 1 from J, leaving 18 bases between them. From germline, CDR1 is MDHEN and CDR2 SYDVKM. The CDR3 has 16 residues.

The chain has TRBV19 and TRBJ1-2, with TRBD1 matching over 8 bases. The J segment lost 0 bases and the V segment lost 0 bases, leaving 6 bases of the junction unmatched. CDR3 length: 17 amino acids. Germline-derived CDR1 and CDR2 are LNHDA and SQIVND (reference sequence). In DNA, the CDR3 is TGTGCCAGTAGTATAGACCGGACAGGGCAATCTAACTATGGCTACACCTTC. Amino acid sequence: CASSIDRTGQSNYGYTF.

The chain links TRBV4-3 to TRBJ1-2; D remains ambiguous. There are 18 residues in the CDR3. In germline, CDR1 is LGHNA, CDR2 YSLEER. Between the trimmed V and J ends, which lost 0 bases and 8 bases, there was a span of 25 bases. The CDR3 region is CASSQDRVDYGDLWGYTF. In DNA, the CDR3 is TGCGCCAGCAGCCAAGATAGAGTGGACTATGGAGACCTATGGGGCTACACCTTC.

The J gene is TRBJ1-6, the V gene TRBV7-2; D ambiguous. CDR1 is SGHTA, CDR2 FQGNSA, per germline. V was pared by 5 bases and J by 7 bases, with 9 bases between. The CDR3 totals 13 residues. The CDR3 is CASSREANSPLHF. Written as DNA, the CDR3 is TGTGCCAGCAGCAGAGAAGCGAATTCACCCCTCCACTTT.

The chain employs TRBV19 and TRBJ2-1, with 8 bases lining up with TRBD2. Germline assignment: CDR1 LNHDA and CDR2 SQIVND (reference sequence). V shed 6 bases, J shed 7 bases, and the junction held 2 bases outside the gene matches. This CDR3 has 12 amino acids. CDR3 bases: TGTGCCAGTAGCCCGGGGGGGAATGAGCAGTTCTTC. Amino acid sequence: CASSPGGNEQFF.

The CDR3 region is CASSQDRAEAFF. DNA for the CDR3: TGCGCCAGCAGCCAGGACAGAGCCGAAGCTTTCTTT. The V call is TRBV5-1, the J call TRBJ1-1, with D possibly matching TRBD1 (6 bases). The CDR3 has 12 residues. The V end was cut by 4 bases, the J end by 8 bases, with 12 bases between. Looked up from germline, CDR1 is SGHRS and CDR2 is YFSETQ.

The J gene is TRBJ2-4, the V gene TRBV6-1, with TRBD2 identical over 16 bases. Per germline, CDR1 MNHNS and CDR2 SASEGT. V lost 4 bases, J lost 1 base, and 4 bases stayed unmatched. This CDR3 has 18 residues. The CDR3 DNA reads as TGTGCCAGCAGTGCGGGACTAGCGGGGGGGCCGGCCAAAAACATTCAGTACTTC. Its protein product is CASSAGLAGGPAKNIQYF.

The chain couples TRBV3-1 (or the pseudogene TRBV3-2) to TRBJ2-3; D might be TRBD1 (5 bases). CDR3 length: 11 residues. CDR1 is LGHDT, CDR2 YNNKEL, per germline (reference sequence). V dropped 5 bases and J dropped 6 bases, with 6 bases sitting between them. This CDR3 is CASSRGDTQYF. The CDR3 coding sequence is TGTGCCAGCAGCAGGGGCGATACGCAGTATTTT.

V usage is TRBV27 and J usage is TRBJ2-1, with TRBD2 matching over 11 bases. The CDR3 covers 16 residues. Germline loops: CDR1 MNHEY, CDR2 SMNVEV (reference sequence). The trim removed 10 bases at V and 2 bases at J, leaving 10 bases unmatched. DNA of the CDR3: TGTGCCACCTTAGGGGGACTAGCGGAACCCTACAATGAGCAGTTCTTC. This sequence encodes CATLGGLAEPYNEQFF.

The genes are TRBV3-1 (or the pseudogene TRBV3-2) and TRBJ1-1; 11 bases are a match to TRBD1. Germline CDR1 is LGHDT and CDR2 is YNNKEL (reference sequence). Unmatched junction bases numbered 10, after V lost 6 bases and J lost 4 bases. The CDR3 runs 16 residues. The CDR3 is CASRSGQGARSTEAFF. For the CDR3, the DNA is TGTGCCAGCAGGAGTGGACAGGGGGCGCGGAGCACTGAAGCTTTCTTT.

V and J are TRBV5-6 and TRBJ1-4; maybe TRBD1 (5 bases). Deletions cut 4 bases from V and 8 bases from J, with 18 bases between. The CDR3 has 15 amino acids. Germline V gene sequence: CDR1 SGHDT, CDR2 YYEEEE. The CDR3 DNA is TGTGCCAGCAGCGGGACGGGGGTAGGAGAGGAAAAACTGTTTTTT. Its protein product is CASSGTGVGEEKLFF.

V is TRBV19 and J is TRBJ2-5, with a weak D call TRBD1 (5 bases). V was cut by 5 bases and J by 5 bases, with 15 bases left in between. Germline-derived CDR1 and CDR2 are LNHDA and SQIVND (reference sequence). This CDR3 spans 14 amino acids. The CDR3 DNA is TGTGCCAGTAGTGCCACAGGAAAGAGGGAGACCCAGTACTTC. This encodes CASSATGKRETQYF.

The chain carries TRBV7-6 and TRBJ2-5; the D is unclear. Trimming left V 5 bases short and J 3 bases short, with 10 bases between. The CDR3 runs 13 residues. Looked up from germline, CDR1 is SGHVS and CDR2 is FNYEAQ. The DNA for the CDR3 is TGTGCCAGCAGCCCGCGACGGGAAGAGACCCAGTACTTC. It yields the protein CASSPRREETQYF.

The J gene is TRBJ1-4, the V gene TRBV18; TRBD1 matches 7 bases. Germline-derived CDR1 and CDR2 are KGHSH and LQKENI. V shed 4 bases and J 7 bases; nucleotides not matched to a gene: 6. The CDR3 contains 14 residues. The CDR3 coding sequence is TGTGCCAGCTCACTTGACAGGGCTACTGAAAAACTGTTTTTT. This gives the protein CASSLDRATEKLFF.

Only a few counts were recorded for this clone. V gene TRBV2 combines with J gene TRBJ2-6; no definite D call. CDR1 is SNHLY and CDR2 is FYNNEI in the germline V gene. The CDR3 runs 13 residues. V lost 6 bases and J 4 bases, leaving 7 bases between the germline ends. The CDR3: CASRIFGANVLTF. CDR3 DNA: TGTGCCAGCAGAATCTTCGGGGCCAACGTCCTGACTTTC.

The chain couples TRBV7-3 to TRBJ1-5, with 8 positions matching TRBD1. This CDR3 spans 15 amino acids. Germline loops: CDR1 SGHTA, CDR2 FQGTGA. V shed 5 bases and J 6 bases; nucleotides not matched to a gene: 9. CDR3 nucleotide sequence: TGTGCCAGCAGCACCCCGACAGGGGACGGTCAGCCCCAGCATTTT. This encodes CASSTPTGDGQPQHF.

In its sample, this clone was seen once. The chain uses TRBV19 and TRBJ1-5; D unresolved. The CDR3 extends over 17 amino acids. CDR1 is LNHDA, CDR2 SQIVND, per germline (reference sequence). V lost 4 bases, J lost 1 base, and 17 bases lay in between. The CDR3 loop reads CASSTALEGLSNQPQHF. The CDR3 DNA reads TGTGCCAGTAGTACCGCTTTGGAGGGATTGAGCAATCAGCCCCAGCATTTT.